Listed here are 3 T cell receptor beta chains from one sample, sequenced in a study of blood T cell repertoires in COVID-19. TCRdb's table, derived via immunoSEQ multiplex PCR, lists solely in-frame clones and lacks some. The sample consists of tens of thousands of clones, roughly 84% of them appearing once. The sample comprised peripheral blood. These receptors all stem from a man aged 55 to 70 with active COVID-19.

V is TRBV3-1 (or the pseudogene TRBV3-2) and J is TRBJ2-1, with D tentatively TRBD1 (6 bases). CDR3 length equals 17 residues. Trimming pared 0 bases from V and 5 bases from J, leaving 17 bases between. The germline CDR1 and CDR2 sequences are LGHDT and YNNKEL (reference sequence). The CDR3 region is CASSQDWGRTDDNEQFF. The CDR3 DNA reads as TGTGCCAGCAGCCAAGATTGGGGGCGGACCGACGACAATGAGCAGTTCTTC.

The gene calls are TRBV6-5 and TRBJ2-7; 8 bases agree with TRBD2. The CDR3 totals 12 residues. Per the germline V gene, CDR1 is MNHEY and CDR2 is SVGAGI. V gave up 6 bases and J gave up 2 bases; unmatched junction bases: 0. Written as DNA, the CDR3 is TGTGCCAGCAGGGGACTAGCCTACGAGCAGTACTTC. It translates to CASRGLAYEQYF.

The chain is built from TRBV11-1 and TRBJ1-2, with D maybe TRBD1 (5 bases). Germline V gives CDR1 SGHAT, CDR2 FQDESV (reference sequence). The CDR3 length is 14 residues. V lost 8 bases and J 1 base, leaving 14 bases between the germline ends. The CDR3 bases are TGTGCCAGCCTATCGGCGGGGGTTAACTATGGCTACACCTTC. Protein sequence: CASLSAGVNYGYTF.